Listed here is a single T cell receptor (beta chain). Its antigen is as yet unknown. The data were obtained in a study of shared clonotypes between healthy human individuals. Tens of millions of PBMCs were counted before genomic DNA extraction. Points from the study as a whole: The genetic and exposure-history diversity represented was limited by few donors. Sampling used blood alone; tissue repertoires probably differ.

PCR replicates from unsorted PBMC used approximately 300 ng DNA, and this amount was about 30,000 T cell genomes. The table came from immunoSEQ multiplex PCR; TCRdb's copy has only in-frame clones and leaves some out. The repertoire includes 450,000 to 600,000 clones, approximately 79% of them detected once, and roughly 13% sits in the top ten. With 2 bases removed from V and 0 bases from J, the gap between germline ends came to 8 bases. This CDR3 has 16 residues. Germline-derived CDR1 and CDR2 are MDHEN and SYDVKM. Sequencing was done on a sample of PBMCs. The V call is TRBV28, the J call TRBJ2-6; no clear D gene. The clonotype comes from a woman aged 40 to 55 in good health. Some clones in this sample may be carry-over from other donors' samples. CDR3 in amino acids: CASSLDSSSGANVLTF. CDR3 in DNA: TGTGCCAGCAGTTTAGATAGTAGCTCTGGGGCCAACGTCCTGACTTTC.